Listed here are 4 T cell receptor beta chains from one sample, sequenced in a study of patients and donors after allogeneic stem cell transplantation. MiXCR, run by TCRdb on the RT-PCR reads, gives a single entry per CDR3 protein. The data show roughly 140,000 distinct CDR3 sequences, about two fifths seen once. Sequenced material: blood, either unsorted or a sorted T cell fraction (not recorded which). The source is a human donor who was either an allogeneic HSCT recipient or a stem cell or donor lymphocyte infusion donor (not recorded which). It is not recorded whose cells these are; they may come from a transplant donor.

This clonotype was observed a few times. The genes are TRBV7-3 and TRBJ2-3; 10 nucleotides match TRBD1. This CDR3 comprises 15 residues. Looked up from germline, CDR1 is SGHTA and CDR2 is FQGTGA. V was clipped by 5 bases and J by 4 bases; unmatched bases: 6. This CDR3 reads CASSPDRGPADTQYF. CDR3 in DNA: TGTGCCAGCAGCCCCGACAGGGGGCCTGCAGATACGCAGTATTTT.

The rearrangement links TRBV29-1 to TRBJ2-5; perhaps TRBD1 as D (6 bases). This CDR3 comprises 16 residues. Trimming cost V 3 bases and J 1 base, with 18 bases left between them. Germline lookup yields CDR1 SQVTM and CDR2 ANQGSEA. CDR3 residues: CSVEGVKQGRQETQYF. The CDR3 DNA reads TGCAGCGTTGAGGGAGTGAAACAGGGACGCCAAGAGACCCAGTACTTC.

V and J are TRBV15 and TRBJ1-4; D not certain. CDR3 size: 15 residues. Trimming removed 4 bases at V and 0 bases at J, with 9 bases between. Looked up from germline, CDR1 is LNHNV and CDR2 is YYDKDF (reference sequence). CDR3 sequence reads: CATSKDGATNEKLFF. The CDR3 bases are TGTGCCACCAGCAAGGACGGCGCAACTAATGAAAAACTGTTTTTT.

The chain has TRBV7-8 and TRBJ1-1; 8 bases are a match to TRBD1. Unmatched junction bases numbered 7, after V lost 4 bases and J lost 0 bases. CDR3 length equals 16 residues. CDR1 and CDR2 from the germline V gene are SGHVS and FQNEAQ. CDR3 in amino acids: CASSWAGGGLNTEAFF. The CDR3 nucleotides are TGTGCCAGCAGCTGGGCAGGGGGCGGATTGAACACTGAAGCTTTCTTT.